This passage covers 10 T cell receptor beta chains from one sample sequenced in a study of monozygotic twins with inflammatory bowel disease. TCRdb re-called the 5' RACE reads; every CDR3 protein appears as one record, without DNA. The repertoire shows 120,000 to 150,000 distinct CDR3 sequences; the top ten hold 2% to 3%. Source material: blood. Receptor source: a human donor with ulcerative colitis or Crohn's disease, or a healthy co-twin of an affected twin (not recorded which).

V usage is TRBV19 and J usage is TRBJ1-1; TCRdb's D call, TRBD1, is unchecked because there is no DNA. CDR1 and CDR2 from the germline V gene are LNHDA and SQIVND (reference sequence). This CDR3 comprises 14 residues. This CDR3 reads CASSIGQGKTEAFF.

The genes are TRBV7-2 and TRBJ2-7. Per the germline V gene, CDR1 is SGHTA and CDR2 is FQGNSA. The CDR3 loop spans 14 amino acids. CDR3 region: CASSFSRASYEQYF.

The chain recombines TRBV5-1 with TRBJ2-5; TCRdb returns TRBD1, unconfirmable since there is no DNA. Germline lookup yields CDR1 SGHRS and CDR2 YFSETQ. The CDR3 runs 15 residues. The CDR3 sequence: CASSFGDLERETQYF.

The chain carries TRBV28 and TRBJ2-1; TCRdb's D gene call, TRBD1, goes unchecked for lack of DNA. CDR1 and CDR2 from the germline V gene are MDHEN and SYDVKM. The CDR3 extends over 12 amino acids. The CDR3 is CASDSYNNEQFF.

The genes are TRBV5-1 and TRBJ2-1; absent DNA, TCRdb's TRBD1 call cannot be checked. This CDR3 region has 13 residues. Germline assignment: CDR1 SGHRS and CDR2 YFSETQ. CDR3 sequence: CASSPLSRGEQFF.

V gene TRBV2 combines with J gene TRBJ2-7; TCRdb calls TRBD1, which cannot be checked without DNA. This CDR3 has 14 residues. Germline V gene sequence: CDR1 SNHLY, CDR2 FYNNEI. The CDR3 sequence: CASSEQGEWYEQYF.

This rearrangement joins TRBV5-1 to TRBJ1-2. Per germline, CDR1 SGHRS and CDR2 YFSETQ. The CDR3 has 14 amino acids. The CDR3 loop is CASSAWTADYGYTF.

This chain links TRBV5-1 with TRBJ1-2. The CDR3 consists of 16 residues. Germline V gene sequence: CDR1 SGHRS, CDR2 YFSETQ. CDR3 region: CASSLAQTATNYGYTF.

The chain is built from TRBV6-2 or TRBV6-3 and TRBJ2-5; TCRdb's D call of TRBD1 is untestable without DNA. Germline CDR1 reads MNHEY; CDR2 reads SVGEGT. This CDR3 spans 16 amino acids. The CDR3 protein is CASSQTSGTYQETQYF.

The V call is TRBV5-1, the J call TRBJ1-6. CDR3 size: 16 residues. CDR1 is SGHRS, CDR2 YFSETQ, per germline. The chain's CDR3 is CASSFVRQSKNSPLHF. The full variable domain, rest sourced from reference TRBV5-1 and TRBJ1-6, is KAGVTQTPRYLIKTRGQQVTLSCSPISGHRSVSWYQQTPGQGLQFLFEYFSETQRNKGNFPGRFSGRQFSNSRSEMNVSTLELGDSALYLCASSFVRQSKNSPLHFGNGTRLTVT.